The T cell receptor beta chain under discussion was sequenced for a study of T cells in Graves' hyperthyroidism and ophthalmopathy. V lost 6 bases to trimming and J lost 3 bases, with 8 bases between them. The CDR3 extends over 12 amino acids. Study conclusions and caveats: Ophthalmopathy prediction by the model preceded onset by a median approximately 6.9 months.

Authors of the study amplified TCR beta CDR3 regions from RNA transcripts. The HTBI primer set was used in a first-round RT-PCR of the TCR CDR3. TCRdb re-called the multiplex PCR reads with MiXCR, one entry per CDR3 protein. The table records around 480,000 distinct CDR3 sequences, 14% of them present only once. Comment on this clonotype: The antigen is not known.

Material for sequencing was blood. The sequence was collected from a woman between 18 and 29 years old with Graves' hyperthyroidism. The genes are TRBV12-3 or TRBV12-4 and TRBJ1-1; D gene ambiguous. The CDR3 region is CASRGSDTEAFF. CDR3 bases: TGTGCCAGCAGGGGGTCGGACACTGAAGCTTTCTTT.